The 8 T cell receptor beta chains below come from one sample, sequenced in a study of a mutant IDH1 vaccine in newly diagnosed glioma. Using immunoSEQ multiplex PCR, the repertoire was profiled, and TCRdb retains in-frame clones only, with some absent. Of about 27,000 clones detected, 93% appear once; the ten largest clones hold approximately 1.1%. Time point meaning: baseline, week 1 (first vaccination visit). Documented treatment: pre-vaccination baseline after standard-of-care therapy. Source: PBMCs, taken from a glioma patient treated with radiotherapy, temozolomide or both. These receptor sequences come from a man in his forties or fifties with glioma.

The V gene is TRBV19, the J gene TRBJ2-6, with TRBD1 identical over 10 bases. CDR1 LNHDA and CDR2 SQIVND come from the germline V gene (reference sequence). V was pared by 0 bases and J by 0 bases, with 2 bases of the junction left unmatched. This CDR3 contains 18 residues. The DNA for the CDR3 is TGTGCCAGTAGTATAGAGGGACAGGGGACCTCTGGGGCCAACGTCCTGACTTTC. This encodes CASSIEGQGTSGANVLTF. The variable domain in full, completed from reference TRBV19 and TRBJ2-6, reads DGGITQSPKYLFRKEGQNVTLSCEQNLNHDAMYWYRQDPGQGLRLIYYSQIVNDFQKGDIAEGYSVSREKKESFPLTVTSAQKNPTAFYLCASSIEGQGTSGANVLTFGAGSRLTVL.

The chain has TRBV5-1 and TRBJ2-3, with D hard to call. Trimming shortened V by 4 bases and J by 0 bases, and 12 bases separated the two germline ends. This CDR3 comprises 15 residues. Germline V lookup: CDR1 SGHRS, CDR2 YFSETQ. The CDR3 DNA reads as TGCGCCAGCAGCGTCGACTGGGGAAGCACAGATACGCAGTATTTT. Translated: CASSVDWGSTDTQYF.

This sequence joins TRBV6-5 and TRBJ1-1, with 7 bases lining up with TRBD1. Germline V lookup: CDR1 MNHEY, CDR2 SVGAGI. After removal of 5 bases from V and 4 bases from J, the junction contained 7 bases not matched to a gene. This CDR3 is built from 14 residues. The CDR3 DNA follows: TGTGCCAGCAGTCTTAAGGGGGCCCTCACTGAAGCTTTCTTT. Protein product: CASSLKGALTEAFF.

This clone was seen only once. The J gene is TRBJ2-4, the V gene TRBV7-2; 13 bases fit TRBD2. Trimming at V came to 5 bases and at J to 1 base, leaving 8 bases not matched to a gene. From germline, CDR1 is SGHTA and CDR2 FQGNSA. CDR3 length: 18 amino acids. The CDR3 sequence: CASSRTSGGLWAKNIQYF. The CDR3 region has the DNA TGTGCCAGCAGCCGGACTAGCGGGGGATTGTGGGCCAAAAACATTCAGTACTTC.

This rearrangement joins TRBV18 to TRBJ1-5; D perhaps matches TRBD1 (6 bases). Germline lookup yields CDR1 KGHSH and CDR2 LQKENI. The CDR3 is made up of 15 amino acids. Trimming shortened V by 3 bases and J by 2 bases, and 11 bases separated the two germline ends. This chain's CDR3 is CASSPWAGGNQPQHF. In nucleotides, the CDR3 is TGTGCCAGCTCACCCTGGGCAGGGGGCAATCAGCCCCAGCATTTT.

The chain recombines TRBV5-5 with TRBJ1-4; D unclear. Germline values: CDR1 SGHKS, CDR2 YYEKEE (reference sequence). Trimming pared 1 base from V and 7 bases from J, leaving 17 bases between. The CDR3 spans 16 residues. The chain's CDR3 is CASSLQLSGVTEKLFF. For the CDR3, the DNA is TGTGCCAGCAGCTTGCAGCTCTCCGGAGTAACTGAAAAACTGTTTTTT.

This sequence joins TRBV6-1 and TRBJ1-5; no clear D gene. From germline, CDR1 is MNHNS and CDR2 SASEGT. The CDR3 is made up of 15 amino acids. Trimming shortened V by 8 bases and J by 0 bases, and 14 bases separated the two germline ends. This CDR3 reads CASDFGVNSNQPQHF. As DNA, the CDR3 is TGTGCCAGCGATTTTGGGGTCAATAGCAATCAGCCCCAGCATTTT.

The chain has TRBV14 and TRBJ2-1; TRBD2 agrees at 7 bases. Germline trimming cut 4 bases from V and 10 bases from J; bases unmatched to any gene: 10. The germline CDR1 and CDR2 sequences are SGHDN and FVKESK. The CDR3 length is 14 residues. In DNA, the CDR3 is TGTGCCAGCAGCCCAGCGGGACTGGCATCAGAGCAGTTCTTC. Translated: CASSPAGLASEQFF.